This TCR beta chain was profiled in a study of radiotherapy plus CTLA-4 blockade in lung cancer. Sequencing used immunoSEQ multiplex PCR; TCRdb keeps in-frame clones, though not all of them. The sample yields tens of thousands of clones, around 88% seen once. The germline V gene has CDR1 LNHNV and CDR2 YYDKDF (reference sequence). V was trimmed by 1 base and J by 0 bases, leaving 10 bases between them. The CDR3 runs 16 residues. The rearrangement links TRBV15 to TRBJ2-1; D unclear. Sequencing was performed on peripheral blood, taken from a patient treated with radiotherapy plus ipilimumab. The sequence was obtained from a human donor with non-small cell lung cancer who had a partial response to radiotherapy plus ipilimumab. The CDR3 protein is CATSRVGFSSYNEQFF. DNA of the CDR3: TGTGCCACCAGCAGAGTCGGGTTCAGCTCCTACAATGAGCAGTTCTTC. Full variable domain (rest looked up from reference TRBV15 and TRBJ2-1): DAMVIQNPRYQVTQFGKPVTLSCSQTLNHNVMYWYQQKSSQAPKLLFHYYDKDFNNEADTPDNFQSRRPNTSFCFLDIRSPGLGDTAMYLCATSRVGFSSYNEQFFGPGTRLTVL.